Listed here is a single T cell receptor beta chain. As originally analysed: It was from reference gene primer amplification that nucleated cell counts were estimated. TCRdb's copy holds only in-frame clones and misses some; the assay was immunoSEQ multiplex PCR. V, J and clone size reflect that table, while D and trimming were determined from the DNA. The sample has nearly 80,000 clones; around 90% are singletons. This record comes from a study of blood T cell repertoires in COVID-19. Trimming left V 3 bases short and J 3 bases short, with 12 bases between. There are 15 residues in the CDR3. Looked up from germline, CDR1 is KGHSH and CDR2 is LQKENI.

The clonotype comes from a woman aged 80 or over with acute or convalescent COVID-19. Material: peripheral blood. The genes are TRBV18 and TRBJ2-1; maybe TRBD2 (6 bases). The CDR3 reads CASSPRDRNYNEQFF. The CDR3, as DNA: TGTGCCAGCTCACCGCGGGACCGAAACTACAATGAGCAGTTCTTC.